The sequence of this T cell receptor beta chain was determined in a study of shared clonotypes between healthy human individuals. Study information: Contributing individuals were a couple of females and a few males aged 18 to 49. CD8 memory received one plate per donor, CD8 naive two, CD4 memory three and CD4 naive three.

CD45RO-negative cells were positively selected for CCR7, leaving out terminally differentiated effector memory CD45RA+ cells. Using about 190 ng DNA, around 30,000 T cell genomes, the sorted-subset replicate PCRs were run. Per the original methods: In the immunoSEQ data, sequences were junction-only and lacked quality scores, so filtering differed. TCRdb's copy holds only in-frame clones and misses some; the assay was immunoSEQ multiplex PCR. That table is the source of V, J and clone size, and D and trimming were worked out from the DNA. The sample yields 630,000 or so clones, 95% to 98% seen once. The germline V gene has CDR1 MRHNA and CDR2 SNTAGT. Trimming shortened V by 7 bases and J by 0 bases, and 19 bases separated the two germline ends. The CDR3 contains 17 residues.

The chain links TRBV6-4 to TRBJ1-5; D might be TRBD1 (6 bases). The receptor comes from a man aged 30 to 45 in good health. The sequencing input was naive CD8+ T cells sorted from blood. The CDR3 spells CASMNRDPDYSNQPQHF. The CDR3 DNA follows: TGTGCCAGCATGAACAGGGACCCTGATTATAGCAATCAGCCCCAGCATTTT.